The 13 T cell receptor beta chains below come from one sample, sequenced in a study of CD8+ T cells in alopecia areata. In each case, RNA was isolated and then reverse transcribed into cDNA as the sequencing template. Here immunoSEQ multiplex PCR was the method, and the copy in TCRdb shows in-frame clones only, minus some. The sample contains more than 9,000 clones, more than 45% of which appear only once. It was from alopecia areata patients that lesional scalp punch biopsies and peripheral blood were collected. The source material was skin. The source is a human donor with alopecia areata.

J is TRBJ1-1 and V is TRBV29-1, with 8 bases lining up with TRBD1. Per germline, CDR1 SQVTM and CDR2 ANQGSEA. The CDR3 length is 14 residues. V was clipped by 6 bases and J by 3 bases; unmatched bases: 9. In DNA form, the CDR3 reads TGCAGCGTACCTAGGACAGGGAGGTACACTGAAGCTTTCTTT. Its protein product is CSVPRTGRYTEAFF.

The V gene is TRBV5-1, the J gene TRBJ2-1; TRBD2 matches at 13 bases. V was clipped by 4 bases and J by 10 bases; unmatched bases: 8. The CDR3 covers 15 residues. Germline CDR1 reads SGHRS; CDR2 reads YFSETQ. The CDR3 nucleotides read TGCGCCAGCAGCGTACCTGAGACTAGCGGGAGGGAGCAGTTCTTC. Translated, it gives CASSVPETSGREQFF.

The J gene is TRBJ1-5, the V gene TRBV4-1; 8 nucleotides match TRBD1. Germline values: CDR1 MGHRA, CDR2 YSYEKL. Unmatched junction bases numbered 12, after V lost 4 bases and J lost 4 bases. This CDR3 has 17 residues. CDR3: CASSPNDLGTGNQPQHF. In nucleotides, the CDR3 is TGCGCCAGCAGCCCGAACGACCTGGGGACAGGAAATCAGCCCCAGCATTTT.

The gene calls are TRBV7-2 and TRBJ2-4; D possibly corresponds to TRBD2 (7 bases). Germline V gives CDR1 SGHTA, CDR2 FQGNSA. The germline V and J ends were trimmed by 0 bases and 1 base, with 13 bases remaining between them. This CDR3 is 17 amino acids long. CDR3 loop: CASSLARGARAKNIQYF. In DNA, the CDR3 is TGTGCCAGCAGCTTAGCCCGGGGGGCGCGGGCCAAAAACATTCAGTACTTC.

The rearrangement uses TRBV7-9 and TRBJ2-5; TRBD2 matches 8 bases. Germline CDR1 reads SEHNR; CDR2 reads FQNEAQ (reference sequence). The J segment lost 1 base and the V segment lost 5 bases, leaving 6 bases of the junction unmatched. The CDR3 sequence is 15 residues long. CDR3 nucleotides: TGTGCCAGCAGCCCCCGGGGGGGGGTCCAAGAGACCCAGTACTTC. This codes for CASSPRGGVQETQYF. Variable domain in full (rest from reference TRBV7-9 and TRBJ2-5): DTGVSQNPRHKITKRGQNVTFRCDPISEHNRLYWYRQTLGQGPEFLTYFQNEAQLEKSRLLSDRFSAERPKGSFSTLEIQRTEQGDSAMYLCASSPRGGVQETQYFGPGTRLLVL.

CDR3 sequence: CASSWGYRSNQPQHF. The DNA for the CDR3 is TGTGCCAGCAGCTGGGGGTACAGGTCAAATCAGCCCCAGCATTTT. This sequence joins TRBV5-6 and TRBJ1-5; the D gene is possibly TRBD1 (5 bases). V lost 3 bases, J lost 4 bases, and 14 bases lay in between. The CDR3 sequence is 15 residues long. CDR1 is SGHDT and CDR2 is YYEEEE in the germline V gene.

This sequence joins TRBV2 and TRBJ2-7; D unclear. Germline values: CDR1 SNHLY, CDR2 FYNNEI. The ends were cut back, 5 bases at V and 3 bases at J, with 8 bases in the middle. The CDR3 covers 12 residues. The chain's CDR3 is CASSQNHYEQYF. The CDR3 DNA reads TGTGCCAGCAGTCAAAACCACTACGAGCAGTACTTC.

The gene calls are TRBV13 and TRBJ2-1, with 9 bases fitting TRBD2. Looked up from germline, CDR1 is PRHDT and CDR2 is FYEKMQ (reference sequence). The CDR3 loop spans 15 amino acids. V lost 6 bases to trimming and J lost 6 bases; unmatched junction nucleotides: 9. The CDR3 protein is CASRPLAGRFNEQFF. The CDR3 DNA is TGTGCCAGCAGACCGCTAGCGGGAAGATTCAATGAGCAGTTCTTC.

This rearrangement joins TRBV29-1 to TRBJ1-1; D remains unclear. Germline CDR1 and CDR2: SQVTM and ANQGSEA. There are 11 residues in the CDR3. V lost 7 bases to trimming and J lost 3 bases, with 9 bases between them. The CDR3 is CSAVPDTEAFF. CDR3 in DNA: TGCAGCGCGGTGCCGGACACTGAAGCTTTCTTT.

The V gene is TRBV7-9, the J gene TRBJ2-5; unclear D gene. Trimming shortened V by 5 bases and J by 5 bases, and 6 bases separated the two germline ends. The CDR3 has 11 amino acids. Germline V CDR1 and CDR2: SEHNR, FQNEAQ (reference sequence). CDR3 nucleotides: TGTGCCAGCAGCACCGTGGAGACCCAGTACTTC. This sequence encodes CASSTVETQYF.

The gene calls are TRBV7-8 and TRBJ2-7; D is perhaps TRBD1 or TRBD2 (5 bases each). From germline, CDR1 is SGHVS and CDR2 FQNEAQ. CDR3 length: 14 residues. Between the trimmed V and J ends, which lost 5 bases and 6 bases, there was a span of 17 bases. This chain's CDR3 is CASSVVGTVGEQYF. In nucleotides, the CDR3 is TGTGCCAGCAGCGTAGTAGGGACCGTGGGCGAGCAGTACTTC. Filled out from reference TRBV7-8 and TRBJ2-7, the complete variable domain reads GAGVSQSPRYKVAKRGQDVALRCDPISGHVSLFWYQQALGQGPEFLTYFQNEAQLDKSGLPSDRFFAERPEGSVSTLKIQRTQQEDSAVYLCASSVVGTVGEQYFGPGTRLTVT.

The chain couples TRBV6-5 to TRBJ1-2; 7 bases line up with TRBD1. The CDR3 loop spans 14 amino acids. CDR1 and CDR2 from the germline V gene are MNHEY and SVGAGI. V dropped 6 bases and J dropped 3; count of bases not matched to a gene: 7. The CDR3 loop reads CASRKMTGHYGYTF. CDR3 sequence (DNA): TGTGCCAGCAGAAAGATGACAGGGCACTATGGCTACACCTTC.

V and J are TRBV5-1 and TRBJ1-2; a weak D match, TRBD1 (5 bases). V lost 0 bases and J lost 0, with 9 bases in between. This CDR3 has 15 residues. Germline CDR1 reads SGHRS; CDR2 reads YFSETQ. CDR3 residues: CASSLVRGANYGYTF. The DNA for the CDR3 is TGCGCCAGCAGCTTGGTTAGGGGAGCTAACTATGGCTACACCTTC.